The clone carrying this T cell receptor (beta chain) showed up many times. Its antigen is unidentified. From the PCR reads, TCRdb called clonotypes with MiXCR, one entry per CDR3 protein. This table has some 100,000 distinct CDR3 sequences, over 30% appearing once. This record comes from a study of molecular identifiers for immune sequencing clone quantification. Study-wide background: Five aliquots were made in replicates from the RNA of approximately 22,000 or 94,000 naive CD8 cells, and four were sequenced.

General study findings and limits: Sizes of clones that are highly expanded could be underestimated (if identical TCR molecules share a barcode).

Germline V gene sequence: CDR1 MNHEY, CDR2 SMNVEV (reference sequence). V lost 6 bases and J lost 2, with 10 bases in between. The CDR3 spans 13 residues. This chain connects TRBV27 to TRBJ1-1, with D possibly matching TRBD1 (6 bases). Sequenced sample: naive CD8+ T cells from blood, with Jurkat cell RNA spiked in. The subset was: FACS-sorted CD8+CD4-CCR7+CD45RA+ naive T cells. The TCR sequence derives from a human donor in good health. Some libraries in this study had Jurkat cell RNA spiked in. Here the CDR3 reads CASSWTVNTEAFF. The CDR3 bases are TGTGCCAGCAGCTGGACAGTAAACACTGAAGCTTTCTTT.